This entry concerns a single T cell receptor (beta chain). Its antigen is not yet known. Base qualities are not at hand, and no much larger clone is one base apart. This entry belongs to a study of beta chain features in type 1 diabetes (dated by TCRdb to the late 2010s). Broadly, across the study: Mean age, gender distribution, total cell number and subset yield did not differ between patients and healthy donors. Regulatory and stem cell-like memory subsets were isolated from only 8 patients and roughly eight healthy donors, whereas naive and central memory subsets came from all 30 or so donors. A total of approximately 100,000,000 sorted cells were examined across all samples, and the number of cells per subset was strongly correlated with RNA yield. In the study, TCRB repertoires of sorted circulating CD4+ T cell subsets from recently diagnosed type 1 diabetes patients were compared with those of matched healthy donors. Findings and caveats that apply to the study as a whole: Only small numbers of individuals were included in the HLA sub-analyses, which left unresolved whether HLA type had any influence on TCRB rearrangement. PCR may preferentially amplify shorter templates, but because patient and control samples were amplified and corrected together, any resulting skew would affect both groups equally. Patients with type 1 diabetes made fewer insertions and deleted more nucleotides at VDJ recombination sites, implying thymic rearrangement abnormalities. The naive, central memory and regulatory TCRB repertoires appeared to resemble one another more closely among patients than among healthy donors. Sequencing cDNA rather than genomic DNA could over-represent highly expressing activated cells, although activation and CD3 levels did not differ between groups. In all four CD4+ subsets, TCRB CDR3 length was moderately but significantly shorter in type 1 diabetes patients.

The CDR1 and CDR2 encoded by the germline V gene are SGHNT and YENEEA. Deletion took 8 bases off V and 2 bases off J, with a span of 11 bases between the germline ends. Including the terminal cysteine and phenylalanine, the CDR3 comprises 13 residues. The CDR3 DNA has 39 bases and is translated from base 1. Each donor gave one peripheral blood draw, averaging about 100 mL, which was collected into heparinised tubes. Naive, central memory, regulatory and stem cell-like memory CD4+ T cells were sorted on a BD FACSAria II using a panel including CD45RO, CCR7, CD25, CD127, CD95 and CD27. Every sorted population had a purity above 95%. PBMCs were separated immediately by Lymphoprep density gradient centrifugation and were stained directly, without being cultured. To minimize batch effects, samples were stained and sorted in pairs, one healthy donor with one patient per experiment. All of the isolated RNA was reverse transcribed with the High Capacity cDNA Reverse Transcription Kit, so expressed TCRB transcripts were sequenced. Naive, central memory and regulatory T cell samples underwent deep immunoSEQ sequencing, averaging about 3.5 million total reads per sample. Sorted cells were lysed in RLT buffer and RNA was extracted with DNase-treated RNeasy Micro or Mini kits, depending on cell number. To prevent cross-contamination, every cell subset was processed on its own, while patient and healthy donor samples were processed together. Using the immunoSEQ multiplex PCR, TCRB sequences were amplified from cDNA into 87-bp fragments spanning the CDR3 region. The amplicons were sequenced using the Illumina HiSeq platform. Regarding the original processing steps: PCR bias was corrected computationally using synthetic template baselines, and reads within Hamming distance 2 were collapsed, with unmergeable singletons discarded. Reads were aligned to IMGT to assign V, D and J genes, CDR3 length, and insertions or deletions at six rearrangement sites. Within each subset, clonotype counts were normalized to the number of sorted cells before true diversity and Gini coefficients were calculated with the tcR R package. The overlap coefficient, calculated on TCRB nucleotide sequences, was used to quantify repertoire sharing. Here the immuneACCESS table is served through TCRdb, limited to in-frame sequences with V and J called. Missing clones are a known gap in these copies; in checked studies unresolved V genes cover under half, and the rest lacks a known reason. That table supplies the V and J calls and clone size; D and trimming were determined from the DNA. For this sample the table gives tens of thousands of clones, of which approximately 62% were detected only once. The ten biggest clones cover 2.2% of the sample.

The TCR originated in a woman aged 18-29 years in good health. The sequencing input was Tregs from blood. This sample's cell subset or site label indicates: regulatory CD4+ T cells. The V and J segments used are TRBV11-3 and TRBJ2-3, with the D gene too uncertain to name. Read as DNA, the sequence is TGTGCCAGCCGTTCTGCTAACACAGATACGCAGTATTTT. This translates into CASRSANTDTQYF.